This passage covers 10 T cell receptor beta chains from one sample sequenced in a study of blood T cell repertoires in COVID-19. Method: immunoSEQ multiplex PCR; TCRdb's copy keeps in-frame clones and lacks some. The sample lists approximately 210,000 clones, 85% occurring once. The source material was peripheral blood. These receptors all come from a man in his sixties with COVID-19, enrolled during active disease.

CDR3 coding DNA: TGTGCCAGTAGTATTGTCTGGGGACAGGGGGCCAACGTCCTGACTTTC. Translation: CASSIVWGQGANVLTF. The genes are TRBV19 and TRBJ2-6, with 7 positions matching TRBD1. The germline V gene has CDR1 LNHDA and CDR2 SQIVND (reference sequence). V shed 3 bases, J shed 4 bases, and the junction held 6 bases outside the gene matches. CDR3 length: 16 residues.

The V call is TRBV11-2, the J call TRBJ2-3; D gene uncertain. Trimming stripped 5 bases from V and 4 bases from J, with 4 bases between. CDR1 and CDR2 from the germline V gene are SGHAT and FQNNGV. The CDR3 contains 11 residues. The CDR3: CASSSSDTQYF. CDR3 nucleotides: TGTGCCAGCAGCAGCTCAGATACGCAGTATTTT.

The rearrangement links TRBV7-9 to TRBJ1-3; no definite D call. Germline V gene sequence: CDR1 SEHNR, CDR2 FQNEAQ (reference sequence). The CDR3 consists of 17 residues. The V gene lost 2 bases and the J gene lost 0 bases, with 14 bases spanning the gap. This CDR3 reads CASSLWVRPSSGNTIYF. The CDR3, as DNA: TGTGCCAGCAGCTTATGGGTGAGGCCAAGCTCTGGAAACACCATATATTTT.

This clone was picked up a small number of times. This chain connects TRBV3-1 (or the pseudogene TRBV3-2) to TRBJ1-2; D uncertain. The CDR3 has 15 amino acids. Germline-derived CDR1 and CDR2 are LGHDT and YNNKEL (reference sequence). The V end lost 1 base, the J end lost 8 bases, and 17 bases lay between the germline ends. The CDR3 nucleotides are TGTGCCAGCAGCCAAGCAGCGGTATGGTCCTACGGCTACACCTTC. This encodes CASSQAAVWSYGYTF.

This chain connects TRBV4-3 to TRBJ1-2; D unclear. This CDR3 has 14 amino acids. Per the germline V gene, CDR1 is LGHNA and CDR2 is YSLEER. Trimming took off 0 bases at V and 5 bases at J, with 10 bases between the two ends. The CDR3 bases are TGCGCCAGCAGCCAAGATAGGAGCAGATATGGCTACACCTTC. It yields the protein CASSQDRSRYGYTF.

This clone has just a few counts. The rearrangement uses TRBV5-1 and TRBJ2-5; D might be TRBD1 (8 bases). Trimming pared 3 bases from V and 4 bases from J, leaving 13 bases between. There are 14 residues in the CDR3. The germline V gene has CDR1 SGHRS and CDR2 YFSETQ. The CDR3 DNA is TGCGCCAGCAGCTCAGGGGGCGGGGGAGAGACCCAGTACTTC. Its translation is CASSSGGGGETQYF.

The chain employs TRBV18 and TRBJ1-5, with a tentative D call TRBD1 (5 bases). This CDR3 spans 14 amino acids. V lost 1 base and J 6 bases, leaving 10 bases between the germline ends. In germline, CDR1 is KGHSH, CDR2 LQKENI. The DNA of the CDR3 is TGTGCCAGCTCACCACTCAGGGTTGGTCAGCCCCAGCATTTT. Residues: CASSPLRVGQPQHF.

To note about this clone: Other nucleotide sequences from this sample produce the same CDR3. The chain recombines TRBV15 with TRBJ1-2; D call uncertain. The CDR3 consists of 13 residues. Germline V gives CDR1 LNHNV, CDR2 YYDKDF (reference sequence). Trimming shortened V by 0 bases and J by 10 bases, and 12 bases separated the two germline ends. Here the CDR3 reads CATSRDRTTAYTF. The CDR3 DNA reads TGTGCCACCAGCAGAGACAGGACTACAGCCTACACCTTC.

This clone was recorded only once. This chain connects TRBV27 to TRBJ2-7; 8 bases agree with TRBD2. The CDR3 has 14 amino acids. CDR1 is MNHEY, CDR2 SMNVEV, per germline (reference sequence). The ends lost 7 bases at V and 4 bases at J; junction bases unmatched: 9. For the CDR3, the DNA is TGTGCCAGCACCCCGGGAGGGGGAATATACGAGCAGTACTTC. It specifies CASTPGGGIYEQYF.

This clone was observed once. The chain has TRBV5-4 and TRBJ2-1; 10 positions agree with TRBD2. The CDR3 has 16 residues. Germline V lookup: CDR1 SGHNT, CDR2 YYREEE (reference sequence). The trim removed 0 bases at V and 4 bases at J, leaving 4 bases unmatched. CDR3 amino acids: CASSLASGSSYNEQFF. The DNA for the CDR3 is TGTGCCAGCAGCTTGGCTAGCGGGAGTTCTTACAATGAGCAGTTCTTC.